This TCR beta chain was retrieved from a study of T cells in Graves' hyperthyroidism and ophthalmopathy. Study-level points and caveats: Ophthalmopathy was distinguished from stable hyperthyroidism by 13 V-J signatures. Blood also carried most thyroid clonotypes expanded above 0.001.

RNA transcripts yielded amplified TCR beta CDR3 regions. The primer set for the first-round RT-PCR of the TCR CDR3 was HTBI. Via MiXCR, TCRdb re-called the multiplex PCR reads, giving one row per CDR3 protein. The sample contains roughly 500,000 distinct CDR3 sequences, approximately 15% of which appear only once. PBMCs were sourced from less than 12 ml fresh peripheral blood. In its sample, this clonotype was seen many times. Its matching antigen is unknown. V gave up 0 bases and J gave up 2 bases; unmatched junction bases: 1. This CDR3 is built from 13 residues. The V gene's germline CDR1 is DFQATT and CDR2 SNEGSKA (reference sequence).

This chain uses TRBV20-1 with TRBJ2-7; 7 bases align to TRBD1. Sequencing was carried out using blood. The sequence derives from a woman under 40 with Graves' hyperthyroidism that later progressed to Graves' ophthalmopathy. The CDR3 DNA sequence: TGCAGTGCTAGAGACAGGGGGACCTACGAGCAGTACTTC. Protein product: CSARDRGTYEQYF.